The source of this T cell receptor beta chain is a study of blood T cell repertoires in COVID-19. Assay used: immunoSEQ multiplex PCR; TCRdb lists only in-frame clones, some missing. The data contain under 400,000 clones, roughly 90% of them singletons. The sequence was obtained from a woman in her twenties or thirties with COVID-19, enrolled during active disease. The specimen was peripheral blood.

The CDR3 region has the DNA TGTGCCAGCAGTGAAGTGGGACAGGGGAGCACTGAAGCTTTCTTT. Translation: CASSEVGQGSTEAFF. V is TRBV6-1 and J is TRBJ1-1, with TRBD1 identical over 10 bases. Germline V CDR1 and CDR2: MNHNS, SASEGT. There are 15 residues in the CDR3. J gave up 4 bases and V 1 base, and 3 bases lay outside the gene matches.